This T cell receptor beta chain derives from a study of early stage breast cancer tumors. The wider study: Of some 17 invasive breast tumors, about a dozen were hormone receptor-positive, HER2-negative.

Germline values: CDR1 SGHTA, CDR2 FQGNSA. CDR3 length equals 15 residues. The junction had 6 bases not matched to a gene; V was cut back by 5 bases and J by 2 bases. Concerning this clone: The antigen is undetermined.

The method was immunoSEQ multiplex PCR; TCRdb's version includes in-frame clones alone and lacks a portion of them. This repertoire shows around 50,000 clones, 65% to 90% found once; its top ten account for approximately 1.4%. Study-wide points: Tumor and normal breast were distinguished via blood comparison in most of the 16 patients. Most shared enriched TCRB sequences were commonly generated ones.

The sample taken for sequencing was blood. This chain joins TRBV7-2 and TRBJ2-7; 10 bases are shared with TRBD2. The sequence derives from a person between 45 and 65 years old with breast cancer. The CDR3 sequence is CASSAEREGAYEQYF. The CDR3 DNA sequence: TGTGCCAGCAGCGCTGAGCGGGAGGGAGCCTACGAGCAGTACTTC. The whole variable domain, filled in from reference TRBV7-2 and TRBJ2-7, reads GAGVSQSPSNKVTEKGKDVELRCDPISGHTALYWYRQSLGQGLEFLIYFQGNSAPDKSGLPSDRFSAERTGGSVSTLTIQRTQQEDSAVYLCASSAEREGAYEQYFGPGTRLTVT.